A selection of T cell receptor beta chains follows, all from one sample in a study of CD8+CD57+ T cells in acquired aplastic anemia. One entry per CDR3 protein results from TCRdb running MiXCR on the reads. The sample yields 100,000 to 150,000 distinct CDR3 sequences, approximately 40% seen once. Material: sorted CD4+, CD8+, or CD8+CD57+ T cells (not recorded which) from PBMCs. Source of these receptors: a human donor with aplastic anemia. CDR3s include the opening cysteine and the closing phenylalanine or tryptophan. Fields, in order: clone size, D gene, J gene, V gene, CDR3 DNA, CDR3 protein. A D gene is named only where the DNA matches it firmly. Rows may omit the clone size; those that give it use once, few, many or a size class.

size: .
D: TRBD1
J: TRBJ2-7
V: TRBV7-9
DNA: TGTGCCAGCAGCCGCAGTGGGGGACAGCCCTACGAGCAGTACTTC
CDR3: CASSRSGGQPYEQYF

size: .
D: .
J: TRBJ1-3
V: TRBV25-1
DNA: TGTGCTTCAGGGTCCGGAAACACCATATATTTT
CDR3: CASGSGNTIYF

size: .
D: TRBD2
J: TRBJ2-2
V: TRBV10-1
DNA: TGCGCCAGCAGTGAGTCCAGGGACTATCACACCGGGGAGCTGTTTTTT
CDR3: CASSESRDYHTGELFF

size: .
D: .
J: TRBJ2-2
V: TRBV6-1
DNA: TGTGCCAGCAATAAGGGCCACTCGAACACCGGGGAGCTGTTTTTT
CDR3: CASNKGHSNTGELFF

size: few
D: .
J: TRBJ2-7
V: TRBV19
DNA: TGTGCCAGTAGTCCAGGGACCTCCTCCTACGAGCAGTACTTC
CDR3: CASSPGTSSYEQYF

size: .
D: TRBD1
J: TRBJ2-5
V: TRBV12-3/TRBV12-4
DNA: TGTGCCAGCGGCCAACAGGGGGGAGAGACCCAGTACTTC
CDR3: CASGQQGGETQYF

size: many
D: TRBD2
J: TRBJ2-7
V: TRBV7-2
DNA: TGTGCCAGCAGCTTAGCGCTGGTAGCGGGGAAAGAGCAGTACTTC
CDR3: CASSLALVAGKEQYF

size: .
D: .
J: TRBJ2-7
V: TRBV20-1
DNA: TGCAGTGCTCGCCGGGACACTTCAAGGGACGAGCAGTACTTC
CDR3: CSARRDTSRDEQYF

size: .
D: .
J: TRBJ1-2
V: TRBV10-3
DNA: TGTGCCGCAACTATCCTCAACACGGGCGGGGGCTACTCTGGCTACACCTTC
CDR3: CAATILNTGGGYSGYTF

size: .
D: .
J: TRBJ1-4
V: TRBV3-1
DNA: TGTGCCAGCAGCCAAGATCTCAGTTTCGAAAAACTGTTTTTT
CDR3: CASSQDLSFEKLFF

size: .
D: .
J: TRBJ2-1
V: TRBV20-1
DNA: TGCAGTGCTATCGACGGGGGCTCCTACAATGAGCAGTTCTTC
CDR3: CSAIDGGSYNEQFF

size: .
D: TRBD2
J: TRBJ2-1
V: TRBV29-1
DNA: TGCAGCGTTGAAGATCCGTCGGGAGGTTACAATGAGCAGTTCTTC
CDR3: CSVEDPSGGYNEQFF

size: .
D: .
J: TRBJ1-1
V: TRBV24-1
DNA: TGTGCCACCAGTGCGTCCCAGGGGGAAGCTTTCTTT
CDR3: CATSASQGEAFF

size: few
D: .
J: TRBJ2-7
V: TRBV15
DNA: TGTGCCACCAGCAGAGATGGTAGGGGGTTGTACGAGCAGTACTTC
CDR3: CATSRDGRGLYEQYF

size: .
D: .
J: TRBJ2-7
V: TRBV19
DNA: TGTGCCAGTAGTGGACGACAGGTAATCTACGAGCAGTACTTC
CDR3: CASSGRQVIYEQYF

size: many
D: .
J: TRBJ1-5
V: TRBV10-3
DNA: TGTGCCATCAGTGAGTCGACAGGCAAGAATCAGCCCCAGCATTTT
CDR3: CAISESTGKNQPQHF

size: once
D: .
J: TRBJ2-3
V: TRBV10-3
DNA: TGTGCCATCAGTGAATCCAGCGGCTCCTACAATGAGCAGTATTTT
CDR3: CAISESSGSYNEQYF

size: many
D: .
J: TRBJ1-1
V: TRBV6-1
DNA: TGTGCCAGCACTCGCGAGGGGTTCACTGAAGCTTTCTTT
CDR3: CASTREGFTEAFF

size: many
D: .
J: TRBJ2-3
V: TRBV5-1
DNA: TGCGCCAGCAGCGCGGGGATAGGCACAGATACGCAGTATTTT
CDR3: CASSAGIGTDTQYF

size: many
D: .
J: TRBJ1-2
V: TRBV5-8
DNA: TGTGCCAGCAGCTTGGCCGGTGGCAAGGCCTTC
CDR3: CASSLAGGKAF

size: once
D: .
J: TRBJ2-7
V: TRBV6-5
DNA: TGTGCCAGCAGTTACTCGAGTATGGGGGCGAGGTACGAGCAGTACTTC
CDR3: CASSYSSMGARYEQYF

size: few
D: TRBD1
J: TRBJ1-1
V: TRBV28
DNA: TGTGCCAGCAGTCACGACAGGGCCCGCTCTGAAGCTTTCTTT
CDR3: CASSHDRARSEAFF